The rows below give T cell receptor beta chains drawn from one sample of a study of shared clonotypes between healthy human individuals. Libraries were prepared by immunoSEQ multiplex PCR; TCRdb keeps only in-frame clonotypes and omits some of them. The table records roughly 500,000 clones, about 85% of them present only once. Sequencing input: PBMCs. Every receptor here comes from a woman aged 35 to 49 in good health. Some clones in this sample may be carry-over from other donors' samples. The conserved cysteine and the conserved F or W are not part of the CDR3 here. Each record gives: CDR3 protein, V gene, clone size. Size values are once, few and many counts, or a class for expanded clones, and some rows have none.

CDR3aa: ASSGTSGLTDTQY
v_gene: TRBV10-2
abundance: few

CDR3aa: ASSERGGPLTGNEQY
v_gene: TRBV6-1
abundance: .

CDR3aa: ASSVGTPHTGELF
v_gene: TRBV9
abundance: .

CDR3aa: ASSFGMREDEQF
v_gene: TRBV7-9
abundance: many

CDR3aa: ASSGKTGTDTQY
v_gene: TRBV2
abundance: .

CDR3aa: ASSLQDRAPYGYT
v_gene: TRBV7-8
abundance: .

CDR3aa: ATSRDPRQRFYEQY
v_gene: TRBV15
abundance: .

CDR3aa: ASKTLGAGVVDTQY
v_gene: TRBV27
abundance: many

CDR3aa: ASSPFGGQGGELF
v_gene: TRBV11-3
abundance: .

CDR3aa: ASSLTKINEAF
v_gene: TRBV7-9
abundance: .

CDR3aa: ASSYSGHPGSYGYT
v_gene: TRBV6-6
abundance: .

CDR3aa: SVKPGDLRLGEQF
v_gene: TRBV29-1
abundance: .

CDR3aa: ATSRGQGGETQY
v_gene: TRBV15
abundance: .

CDR3aa: ASSQGIISGNTIY
v_gene: TRBV4-3
abundance: .

CDR3aa: ASSMGTRTDTQY
v_gene: TRBV19
abundance: .

CDR3aa: ASSLDWGEQY
v_gene: TRBV11-2
abundance: .

CDR3aa: ASEGTSGSSYEQY
v_gene: TRBV6-1
abundance: medium-sized

CDR3aa: ASSPSELGQGEKLF
v_gene: TRBV4-1
abundance: .

CDR3aa: ASSEVSTWGYGYT
v_gene: TRBV6-1
abundance: .

CDR3aa: ASSLTGPEDTQY
v_gene: TRBV7-7
abundance: .

CDR3aa: ASSLTLAGGATDTQY
v_gene: TRBV4-1
abundance: .

CDR3aa: ATSLGTTELEQY
v_gene: TRBV15
abundance: .

CDR3aa: SVGTGEGTDTQY
v_gene: TRBV29-1
abundance: .

CDR3aa: ASRGGGRETQY
v_gene: TRBV6-6
abundance: once

CDR3aa: ASSAVYRGTGNTIY
v_gene: TRBV5-1
abundance: .

CDR3aa: ASSYQGENEKLF
v_gene: TRBV5-6
abundance: once

CDR3aa: ASSKVGRGGGEKLF
v_gene: TRBV21-1
abundance: .

CDR3aa: ASSFIGQPQH
v_gene: TRBV28
abundance: once

CDR3aa: ASSSLDGSYEQY
v_gene: TRBV28
abundance: .

CDR3aa: ASSGLTLADKGTDTQY
v_gene: TRBV25-1
abundance: .

CDR3aa: ASSLGHQETQY
v_gene: TRBV11-2
abundance: .

CDR3aa: ASSEGLAGSYEQY
v_gene: TRBV6-1
abundance: .

CDR3aa: ASSLRLAGGYNEQF
v_gene: TRBV7-3
abundance: .

CDR3aa: ASSLGLGGEQY
v_gene: TRBV6-5
abundance: .

CDR3aa: ASTRDGTISYNEQF
v_gene: TRBV5-1
abundance: .

CDR3aa: ASSLSGSSNSPLH
v_gene: TRBV5-1
abundance: once

CDR3aa: AWSRDSGANVLT
v_gene: TRBV30
abundance: .

CDR3aa: ASTLHRVRRITPLSSGNTIY
v_gene: TRBV7-6
abundance: .

CDR3aa: ASSGTGGSGANVLT
v_gene: TRBV2
abundance: .

CDR3aa: ASSFTTGTYEQY
v_gene: TRBV7-2
abundance: .

CDR3aa: ASSQGQIQETQY
v_gene: TRBV5-8
abundance: many